Shown below are 7 T cell receptor beta chains from a single sample sequenced in a study of CD4 T cells in lung cancer. Profiled with immunoSEQ multiplex PCR; TCRdb holds only in-frame clones, not every one. The sample consists of roughly 4,600 clones, about 74% of them appearing once. The specimen sequenced was lung tumor tissue. The receptors were sampled from a man between 60 and 75 years old with non-small cell lung cancer.

The chain has TRBV5-1 and TRBJ1-4; maybe TRBD1 (6 bases). The ends were cut back, 3 bases at V and 3 bases at J, with 15 bases in the middle. Looked up from germline, CDR1 is SGHRS and CDR2 is YFSETQ. The CDR3 is 16 amino acids. For the CDR3, the DNA is TGCGCCAGCAGCTCAACAGGGCTTAGGGCTAATGAAAAACTGTTTTTT. Its translation is CASSSTGLRANEKLFF.

V usage is TRBV19 and J usage is TRBJ1-1, with D perhaps TRBD1 (6 bases). Germline CDR1 LNHDA, CDR2 SQIVND (reference sequence). The CDR3 length is 13 residues. The V end lost 5 bases, the J end lost 5 bases, and 12 bases lay between the germline ends. The CDR3 sequence: CASSPPRGTEAFF. CDR3 bases: TGTGCCAGTAGTCCCCCCAGGGGAACTGAAGCTTTCTTT.

The gene calls are TRBV7-3 and TRBJ2-2, with a weak D call TRBD1 (6 bases). The germline V gene encodes CDR1 SGHTA and CDR2 FQGTGA. Trimming removed 4 bases from V and 5 bases from J, with 8 bases in between. The CDR3 totals 13 residues. The CDR3: CASSSGQTGELFF. Written as DNA, the CDR3 is TGTGCCAGCAGCTCTGGACAGACCGGGGAGCTGTTTTTT. Using reference TRBV7-3 and TRBJ2-2 for the parts outside the CDR3, the full variable domain is GAGVSQTPSNKVTEKGKYVELRCDPISGHTALYWYRQSLGQGPEFLIYFQGTGAADDSGLPNDRFFAVRPEGSVSTLKIQRTERGDSAVYLCASSSGQTGELFFGEGSRLTVL.

This clone was observed a handful of times. The J gene is TRBJ2-2, the V gene TRBV10-1; D is possibly TRBD1 (5 bases). V lost 7 bases and J lost 12, with 27 bases in between. The CDR3 is 16 residues long. The germline CDR1 and CDR2 sequences are WNHNN and SYGVQD (reference sequence). CDR3 coding DNA: TGCGCCAGCACCCAGCCCCACAGGTTGTCCACCGATAAGCTGTTTTTT. Protein: CASTQPHRLSTDKLFF.

The chain combines TRBV9 with TRBJ1-3; D might be TRBD1 (5 bases). This CDR3 spans 13 amino acids. V gave up 5 bases and J gave up 8 bases, with 14 bases separating them. Per the germline V gene, CDR1 is SGDLS and CDR2 is YYNGEE. CDR3 bases: TGTGCCAGCAGTCGACAGTTTACAGACACCATATATTTT. Protein product: CASSRQFTDTIYF.

This clone was observed a few times. The V call is TRBV29-1, the J call TRBJ1-2; tentative D call: TRBD1 (6 bases). Trimming cost V 3 bases and J 6 bases, with 11 bases left between them. The germline V gene has CDR1 SQVTM and CDR2 ANQGSEA. The CDR3 is 12 amino acids. In DNA, the CDR3 is TGCAGCGTTGACGACAGGCTCCATGGCTACACCTTC. This sequence encodes CSVDDRLHGYTF.

The rearrangement links TRBV6-5 to TRBJ1-1; D unclear. The CDR3 sequence is 13 residues long. Trimming removed 2 bases from V and 3 bases from J, with 7 bases in between. CDR1 MNHEY and CDR2 SVGAGI come from the germline V gene. The CDR3 loop is CASSYTRDTEAFF. The DNA for the CDR3 is TGTGCCAGCAGTTACACTAGGGACACTGAAGCTTTCTTT.